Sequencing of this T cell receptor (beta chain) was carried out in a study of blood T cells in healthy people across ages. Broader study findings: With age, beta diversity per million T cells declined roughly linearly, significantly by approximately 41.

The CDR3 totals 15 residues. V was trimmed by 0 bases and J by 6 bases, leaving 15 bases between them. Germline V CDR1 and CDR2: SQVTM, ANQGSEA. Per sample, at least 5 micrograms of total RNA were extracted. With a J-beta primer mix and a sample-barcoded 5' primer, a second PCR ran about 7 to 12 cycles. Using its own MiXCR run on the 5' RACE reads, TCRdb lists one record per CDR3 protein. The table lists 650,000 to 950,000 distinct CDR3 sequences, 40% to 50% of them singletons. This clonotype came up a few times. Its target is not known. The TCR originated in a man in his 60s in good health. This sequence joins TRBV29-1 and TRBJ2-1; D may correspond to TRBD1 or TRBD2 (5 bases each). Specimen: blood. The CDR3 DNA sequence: TGCAGCGTTGAAGATCTGGGGCTAGCCCGCAATGAGCAGTTCTTC. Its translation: CSVEDLGLARNEQFF.